A selection of T cell receptor beta chains follows, all from one sample in a study of T cell repertoires in cytomegalovirus infection. TCRdb re-called the reads through MiXCR, storing one row per CDR3 protein. The sample has about 740,000 distinct CDR3 sequences; around 32% are singletons. Their recognized antigens are unknown. The sample consisted of cultured PBMCs, taken from culture after CMV antigen stimulation. All receptors derive from a human donor in good health (CMV status not recorded). Some clones in this sample may be carry-over from other donors' samples. Both conserved end residues are part of each CDR3. A D gene is named only where the DNA matches it firmly.

D gene,V gene,CDR3 protein
NA,TRBV20-1,CSARDLEKSSYNSPLHF
TRBD1,TRBV5-4,CASSLGPDRERFTDTQYF
NA,TRBV7-6,CASSLEFPADTQYF
NA,TRBV11-3,CASSLRDSSYNEQFF
NA,TRBV4-1,CASSQDASLGYDTQYF
NA,TRBV3-1,CASSAGGAAYNEQFF
TRBD1,TRBV7-2,CASRHYTQGSDTQYF
NA,TRBV7-2,CASSLGSGGGYGYTF
NA,TRBV27,CASSHLSPVGANEKLFF
NA,TRBV6-2/TRBV6-3,CASSYSGYQPQHF
TRBD2,TRBV7-2,CASSPRSGGNDEQFF
TRBD1,TRBV20-1,CSAGQGSMGYEQYF
NA,TRBV6-5,CASTQRRTGSYNEQFF
NA,TRBV12-3/TRBV12-4,CASSLKGGEPNSPLHF
TRBD2,TRBV12-5,CASGILAGGPNEQFF
TRBD2,TRBV7-2,CASSLGLAGGTYNEQFF
NA,TRBV18,CASSANSPQLPNYGYTF
NA,TRBV7-9,CASRGGSRNTGELFF
TRBD1,TRBV6-5,CASSSNQGGTGMNTEAFF
TRBD1,TRBV29-1,CSVTGTGGGGNTIYF
NA,TRBV7-2,CASSLAPGSYNEQFF
NA,TRBV15,CATSRRGKAGTEAFF